This is a list of T cell receptor beta chains from one sample in a study of Graves' ophthalmopathy and Graves' hyperthyroidism. TCRdb recomputed calls from the multiplex PCR reads with MiXCR, one row per CDR3 protein. Found here are a few hundred thousand distinct CDR3 sequences, 15% to 20% of them singletons; the top ten hold around 1.5%. Sample: peripheral blood. Receptor source: a young woman with Graves' ophthalmopathy. The CDR3 runs from the conserved cysteine through the conserved F or W. Not all rows give a size; the values are once, few, many and, for expanded clones, a class.

V gene: TRBV28
J gene: TRBJ1-1
clone size: -
CDR3 protein: CASSLAPTAEAFF

V gene: TRBV18
J gene: TRBJ2-5
clone size: many
CDR3 protein: CASSPPLRGETQYF

V gene: TRBV27
J gene: TRBJ2-1
clone size: many
CDR3 protein: CASATGQGGFTEQFF

V gene: TRBV24-1
J gene: TRBJ1-2
clone size: once
CDR3 protein: CATSGQGRGGYTF

V gene: TRBV4-2
J gene: TRBJ2-7
clone size: many
CDR3 protein: CASSPETGQAWNEQYF

V gene: TRBV4-3
J gene: TRBJ2-7
clone size: -
CDR3 protein: CASSQDSGFYEQYF

V gene: TRBV7-2
J gene: TRBJ2-7
clone size: many
CDR3 protein: CASSFQRDGYEQYF

V gene: TRBV7-2
J gene: TRBJ1-2
clone size: many
CDR3 protein: CASSSLRVGYTF

V gene: TRBV2
J gene: TRBJ2-5
clone size: many
CDR3 protein: CASSEKTRTSAGSPAEETQYF

V gene: TRBV20-1
J gene: TRBJ2-6
clone size: many
CDR3 protein: CSARDTGNVLTF

V gene: TRBV6-1
J gene: TRBJ2-7
clone size: -
CDR3 protein: CASSLPPGKGYEQYF

V gene: TRBV4-3
J gene: TRBJ2-7
clone size: many
CDR3 protein: CASSQAMIYEQYF

V gene: TRBV6-1
J gene: TRBJ2-7
clone size: many
CDR3 protein: CASSVGQGSSYEQYF

V gene: TRBV4-3
J gene: TRBJ2-5
clone size: few
CDR3 protein: CASSQAHTPEVVETQYF

V gene: TRBV4-3
J gene: TRBJ1-1
clone size: -
CDR3 protein: CASSALLQGWGTEAFF

V gene: TRBV30
J gene: TRBJ1-3
clone size: many
CDR3 protein: CAWSLRRLSGNTIYF

V gene: TRBV19
J gene: TRBJ2-5
clone size: many
CDR3 protein: CASSQPSEYQETQYF

V gene: TRBV15
J gene: TRBJ1-5
clone size: many
CDR3 protein: CATSTLEGVQGGSNQPQHF

V gene: TRBV18
J gene: TRBJ1-2
clone size: many
CDR3 protein: CASSPSLTGANYGYTF

V gene: TRBV29-1
J gene: TRBJ2-7
clone size: many
CDR3 protein: CSVVARSSYEQYF

V gene: TRBV30
J gene: TRBJ1-1
clone size: many
CDR3 protein: CAWSVGSNTEAFF

V gene: TRBV6-1
J gene: TRBJ1-1
clone size: once
CDR3 protein: CASNRGETSEAFF

V gene: TRBV18
J gene: TRBJ2-7
clone size: -
CDR3 protein: CASSPPRGRESSYEQYF

V gene: TRBV11-1
J gene: TRBJ1-2
clone size: many
CDR3 protein: CASSLSQGEHGYTF

V gene: TRBV7-2
J gene: TRBJ2-7
clone size: many
CDR3 protein: CASSLEGRVEQYF

V gene: TRBV28
J gene: TRBJ1-5
clone size: many
CDR3 protein: CASNIGRGHQPQHF

V gene: TRBV12-5
J gene: TRBJ2-5
clone size: many
CDR3 protein: CASGFSSLAGALREETQYF

V gene: TRBV5-5
J gene: TRBJ2-4
clone size: many
CDR3 protein: CASSQRAGGNIQYF

V gene: TRBV6-1
J gene: TRBJ2-5
clone size: many
CDR3 protein: CASSPTSGRGETQYF

V gene: TRBV6-2/TRBV6-3
J gene: -
clone size: -
CDR3 protein: CASSYSTGWNIQYF

V gene: TRBV11-2
J gene: TRBJ1-2
clone size: many
CDR3 protein: CASSRSRDSLSSNYGYTF

V gene: TRBV6-2/TRBV6-3
J gene: TRBJ2-6
clone size: many
CDR3 protein: CASSYEVRPGANVLTF

V gene: TRBV15
J gene: TRBJ1-5
clone size: many
CDR3 protein: CATSTGGGQPQHF

V gene: TRBV24-1
J gene: TRBJ1-1
clone size: many
CDR3 protein: CATSDDKGQGGRPEAFF

V gene: TRBV12-3/TRBV12-4
J gene: TRBJ2-7
clone size: many
CDR3 protein: CASSFAGFGAPNEQYF

V gene: TRBV29-1
J gene: TRBJ2-5
clone size: many
CDR3 protein: CSASGTGGQETQYF

V gene: TRBV11-2
J gene: TRBJ2-2
clone size: many
CDR3 protein: CASSFLAGATGELFF

V gene: TRBV28
J gene: TRBJ2-7
clone size: many
CDR3 protein: CASSLRSPNEQYF

V gene: TRBV5-1
J gene: TRBJ2-7
clone size: many
CDR3 protein: CASRIFSQPDSYEQYF

V gene: TRBV27
J gene: TRBJ2-2
clone size: many
CDR3 protein: CASSLLTSGTANTGELFF

V gene: TRBV7-2
J gene: TRBJ2-7
clone size: many
CDR3 protein: CASSLVAGGAEQYF

V gene: TRBV12-3/TRBV12-4
J gene: TRBJ2-2
clone size: many
CDR3 protein: CASRKSGNTGELFF

V gene: TRBV7-2
J gene: TRBJ2-7
clone size: many
CDR3 protein: CASTVSQLNSYEQYF

V gene: TRBV7-2
J gene: TRBJ1-2
clone size: -
CDR3 protein: CASSEGQGAWGYTF

V gene: TRBV20-1
J gene: TRBJ2-7
clone size: -
CDR3 protein: CSASGHFPGEQYF

V gene: TRBV14
J gene: TRBJ1-6
clone size: many
CDR3 protein: CASSQIGQGNSPLHF

V gene: TRBV20-1
J gene: TRBJ2-7
clone size: many
CDR3 protein: CSARGQGPYEQYF

V gene: TRBV30
J gene: TRBJ1-3
clone size: many
CDR3 protein: CAWDRAGNTIYF

V gene: TRBV6-1
J gene: TRBJ2-5
clone size: many
CDR3 protein: CASSAASGGFQETQYF

V gene: TRBV7-9
J gene: TRBJ1-1
clone size: many
CDR3 protein: CASSFRTGRNTEAFF

V gene: TRBV7-9
J gene: TRBJ1-2
clone size: -
CDR3 protein: CASWMGGYTF

V gene: TRBV7-2
J gene: TRBJ1-1
clone size: many
CDR3 protein: CASSLGTRAEAFF

V gene: TRBV28
J gene: TRBJ2-4
clone size: many
CDR3 protein: CASSNLAGGEDIQYF

V gene: TRBV6-5
J gene: TRBJ2-2
clone size: many
CDR3 protein: CASSTGIGDTGELFF

V gene: TRBV11-2
J gene: TRBJ1-5
clone size: many
CDR3 protein: CASSYRTGGVRSNQPQHF

V gene: TRBV4-1
J gene: TRBJ1-6
clone size: many
CDR3 protein: CASNAGRGRNSPLHF

V gene: TRBV6-5
J gene: TRBJ1-1
clone size: -
CDR3 protein: CASSSEGRVNTEAFF